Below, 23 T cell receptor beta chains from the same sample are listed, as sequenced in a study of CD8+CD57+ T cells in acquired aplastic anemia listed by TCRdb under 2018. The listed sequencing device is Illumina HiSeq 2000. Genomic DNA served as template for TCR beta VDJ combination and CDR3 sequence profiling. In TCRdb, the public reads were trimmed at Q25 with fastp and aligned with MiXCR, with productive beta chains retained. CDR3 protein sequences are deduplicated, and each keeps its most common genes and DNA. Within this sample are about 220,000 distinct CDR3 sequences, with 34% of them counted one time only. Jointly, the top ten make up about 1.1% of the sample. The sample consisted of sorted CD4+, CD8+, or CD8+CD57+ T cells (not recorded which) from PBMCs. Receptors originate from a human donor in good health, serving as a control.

The CDR3 here is CASSGGRNSYEQYF. The CDR3 bases are TGTGCCAGCAGTGGAGGAAGAAACTCCTACGAGCAGTACTTC. The chain couples TRBV2 to TRBJ2-7; D gene ambiguous. Trimming pared 4 bases from V and 0 bases from J, leaving 10 bases between. Germline V gene lookup returns CDR1 SNHLY and CDR2 FYNNEI. This CDR3 is 14 amino acids long. Looking up the rest from reference TRBV2 and TRBJ2-7 gives the full variable domain: EPEVTQTPSHQVTQMGQEVILRCVPISNHLYFYWYRQILGQKVEFLVSFYNNEISEKSEIFDDQFSVERPDGSNFTLKIRSTKLEDSAMYFCASSGGRNSYEQYFGPGTRLTVT.

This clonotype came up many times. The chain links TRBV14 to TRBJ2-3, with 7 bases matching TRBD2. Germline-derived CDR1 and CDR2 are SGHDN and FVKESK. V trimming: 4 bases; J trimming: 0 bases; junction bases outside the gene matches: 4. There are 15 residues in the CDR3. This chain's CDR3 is CASSRLAGSTDTQYF. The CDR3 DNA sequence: TGTGCCAGCAGCCGATTAGCGGGTAGCACAGATACGCAGTATTTT.

The CDR3 nucleotides read TGTGCCAGCAGCAAACCTGGGGGCCTCTATAGCAATCAGCCCCAGCATTTT. Its protein is CASSKPGGLYSNQPQHF. This chain joins TRBV2 and TRBJ1-5; perhaps TRBD1 as D (6 bases). CDR1 and CDR2 from the germline V gene are SNHLY and FYNNEI. V was pared by 6 bases and J by 0 bases, with 18 bases between. The CDR3 is 17 amino acids.

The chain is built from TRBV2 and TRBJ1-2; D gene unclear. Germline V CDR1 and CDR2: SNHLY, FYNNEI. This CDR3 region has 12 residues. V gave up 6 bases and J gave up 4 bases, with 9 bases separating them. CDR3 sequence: CASRGRTYGYTF. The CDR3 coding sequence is TGTGCCAGCAGGGGGAGGACCTATGGCTACACCTTC.

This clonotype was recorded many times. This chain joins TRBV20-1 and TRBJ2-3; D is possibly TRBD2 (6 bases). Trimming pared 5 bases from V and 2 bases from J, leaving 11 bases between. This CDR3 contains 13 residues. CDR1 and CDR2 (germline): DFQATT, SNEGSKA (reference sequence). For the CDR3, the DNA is TGCAGTGCTTACGGGACTTTCACAGATACGCAGTATTTT. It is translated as CSAYGTFTDTQYF.

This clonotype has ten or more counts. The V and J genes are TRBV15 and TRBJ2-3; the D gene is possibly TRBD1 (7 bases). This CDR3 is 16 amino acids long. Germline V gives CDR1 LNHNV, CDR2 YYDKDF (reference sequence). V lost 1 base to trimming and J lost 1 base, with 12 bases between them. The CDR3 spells CATSRGQGGGTDTQYF. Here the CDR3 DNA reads TGTGCCACCAGCAGAGGACAGGGAGGTGGCACAGATACGCAGTATTTT.

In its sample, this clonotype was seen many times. CDR3 amino acids: CASSLMGRASYEQYF. For the CDR3, the DNA is TGTGCCAGCAGTTTAATGGGCAGGGCGTCCTACGAGCAGTACTTC. The chain has TRBV12-3 or TRBV12-4 and TRBJ2-7, with a weak D call TRBD1 (5 bases). CDR3 size: 15 residues. Trimming pared 2 bases from V and 1 base from J, leaving 12 bases between.

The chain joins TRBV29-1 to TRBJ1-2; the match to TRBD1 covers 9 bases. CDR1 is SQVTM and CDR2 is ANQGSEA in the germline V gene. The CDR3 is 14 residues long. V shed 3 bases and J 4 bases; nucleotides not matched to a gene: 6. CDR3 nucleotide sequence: TGCAGCGTTGAGCTCACAGGGGGCGCCTATGGCTACACCTTC. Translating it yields CSVELTGGAYGYTF.

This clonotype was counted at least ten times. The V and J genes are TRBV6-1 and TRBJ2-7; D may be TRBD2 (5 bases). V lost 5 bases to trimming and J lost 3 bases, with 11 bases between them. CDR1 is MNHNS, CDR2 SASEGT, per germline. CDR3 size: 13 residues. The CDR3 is CASSRGNSYEQYF. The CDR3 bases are TGTGCCAGCAGTCGGGGAAACAGCTACGAGCAGTACTTC.

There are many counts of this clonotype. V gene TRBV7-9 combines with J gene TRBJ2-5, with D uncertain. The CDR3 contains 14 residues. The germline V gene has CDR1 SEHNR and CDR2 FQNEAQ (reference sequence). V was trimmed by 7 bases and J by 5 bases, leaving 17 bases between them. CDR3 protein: CASNSGLSGETQYF. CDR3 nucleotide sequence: TGTGCCAGCAATTCCGGGCTTAGTGGGGAGACCCAGTACTTC.

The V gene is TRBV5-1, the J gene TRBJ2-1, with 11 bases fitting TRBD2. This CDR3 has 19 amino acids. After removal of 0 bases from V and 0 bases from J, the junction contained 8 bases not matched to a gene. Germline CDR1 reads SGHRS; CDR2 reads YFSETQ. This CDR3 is CASSLVASGRLSSYNEQFF. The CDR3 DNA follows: TGCGCCAGCAGCTTGGTGGCTAGCGGGAGGTTAAGCTCCTACAATGAGCAGTTCTTC. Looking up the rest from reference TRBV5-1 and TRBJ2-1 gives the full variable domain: KAGVTQTPRYLIKTRGQQVTLSCSPISGHRSVSWYQQTPGQGLQFLFEYFSETQRNKGNFPGRFSGRQFSNSRSEMNVSTLELGDSALYLCASSLVASGRLSSYNEQFFGPGTRLTVL.

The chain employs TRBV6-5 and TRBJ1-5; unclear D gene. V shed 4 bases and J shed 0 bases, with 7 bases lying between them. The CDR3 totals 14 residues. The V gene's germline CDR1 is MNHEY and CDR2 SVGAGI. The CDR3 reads CASSSGYSNQPQHF. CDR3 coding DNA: TGTGCCAGCAGTTCGGGGTATAGCAATCAGCCCCAGCATTTT.

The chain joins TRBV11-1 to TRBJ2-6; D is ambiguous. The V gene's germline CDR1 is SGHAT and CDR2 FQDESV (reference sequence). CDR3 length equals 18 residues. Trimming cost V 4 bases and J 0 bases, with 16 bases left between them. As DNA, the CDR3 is TGTGCCAGCAGCTCCCTCCCCGGGCTGTGCTCTGGGGCCAACGTCCTGACTTTC. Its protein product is CASSSLPGLCSGANVLTF.

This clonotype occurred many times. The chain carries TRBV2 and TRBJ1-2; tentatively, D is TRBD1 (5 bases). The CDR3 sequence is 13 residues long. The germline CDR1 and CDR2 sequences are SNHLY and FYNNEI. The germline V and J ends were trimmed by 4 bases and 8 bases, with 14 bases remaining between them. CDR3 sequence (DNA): TGTGCCAGCAGTGCATTCGGGACTCCAGGCTACACCTTC. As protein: CASSAFGTPGYTF. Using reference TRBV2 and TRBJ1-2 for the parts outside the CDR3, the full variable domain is EPEVTQTPSHQVTQMGQEVILRCVPISNHLYFYWYRQILGQKVEFLVSFYNNEISEKSEIFDDQFSVERPDGSNFTLKIRSTKLEDSAMYFCASSAFGTPGYTFGSGTRLTVV.

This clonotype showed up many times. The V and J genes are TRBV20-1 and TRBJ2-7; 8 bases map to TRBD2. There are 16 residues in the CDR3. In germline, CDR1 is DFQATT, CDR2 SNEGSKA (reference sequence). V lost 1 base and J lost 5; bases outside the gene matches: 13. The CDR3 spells CSARGGVAGQGDEQYF. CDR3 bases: TGCAGTGCTAGAGGAGGAGTAGCGGGGCAAGGGGACGAGCAGTACTTC.

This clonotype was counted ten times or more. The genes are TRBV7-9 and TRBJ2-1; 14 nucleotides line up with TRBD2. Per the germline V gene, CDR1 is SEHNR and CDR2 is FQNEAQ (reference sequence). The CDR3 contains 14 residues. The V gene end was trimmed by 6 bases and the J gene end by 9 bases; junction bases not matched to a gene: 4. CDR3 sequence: CASRRLAGGGEQFF. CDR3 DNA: TGTGCCAGCAGGAGACTAGCGGGAGGGGGTGAGCAGTTCTTC.

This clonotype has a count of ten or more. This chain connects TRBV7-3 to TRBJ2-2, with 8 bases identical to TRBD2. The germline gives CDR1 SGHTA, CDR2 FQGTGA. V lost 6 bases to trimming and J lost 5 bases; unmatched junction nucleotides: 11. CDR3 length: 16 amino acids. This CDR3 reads CASSFAAAGGTGELFF. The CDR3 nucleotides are TGTGCCAGCAGTTTCGCAGCCGCGGGAGGAACCGGGGAGCTGTTTTTT.

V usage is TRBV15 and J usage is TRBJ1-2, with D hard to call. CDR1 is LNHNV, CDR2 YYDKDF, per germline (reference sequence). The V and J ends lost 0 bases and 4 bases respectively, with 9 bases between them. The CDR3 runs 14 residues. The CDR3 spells CATSRDQGFYGYTF. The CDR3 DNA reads TGTGCCACCAGCAGAGATCAAGGGTTCTATGGCTACACCTTC.

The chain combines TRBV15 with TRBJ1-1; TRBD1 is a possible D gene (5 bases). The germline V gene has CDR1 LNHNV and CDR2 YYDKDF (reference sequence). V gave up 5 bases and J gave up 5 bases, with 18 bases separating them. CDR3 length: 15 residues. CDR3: CATSGVGTGRTEAFF. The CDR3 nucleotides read TGTGCCACCAGCGGGGTGGGAACGGGACGAACTGAAGCTTTCTTT.

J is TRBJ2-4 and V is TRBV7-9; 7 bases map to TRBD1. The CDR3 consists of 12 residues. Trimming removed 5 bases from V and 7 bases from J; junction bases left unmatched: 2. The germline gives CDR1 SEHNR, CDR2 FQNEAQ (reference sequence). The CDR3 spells CASSPGQNIQYF. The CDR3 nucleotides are TGTGCCAGCAGCCCGGGACAGAACATTCAGTACTTC.

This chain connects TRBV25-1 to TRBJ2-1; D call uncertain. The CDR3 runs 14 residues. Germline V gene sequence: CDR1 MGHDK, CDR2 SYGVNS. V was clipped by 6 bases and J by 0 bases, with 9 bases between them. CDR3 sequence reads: CASRELSSYNEQFF. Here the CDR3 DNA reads TGTGCCAGCAGAGAACTGAGCTCCTACAATGAGCAGTTCTTC.

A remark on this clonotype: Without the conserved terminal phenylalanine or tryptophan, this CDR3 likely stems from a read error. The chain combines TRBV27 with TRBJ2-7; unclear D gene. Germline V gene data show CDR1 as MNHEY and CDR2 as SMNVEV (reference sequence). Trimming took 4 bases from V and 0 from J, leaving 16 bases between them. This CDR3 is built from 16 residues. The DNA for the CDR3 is TGTGCCAGCAGTTCCCTTGCGCGATCGAGCTCCTACGAGCAGTACCTC. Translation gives CASSSLARSSSYEQYL.

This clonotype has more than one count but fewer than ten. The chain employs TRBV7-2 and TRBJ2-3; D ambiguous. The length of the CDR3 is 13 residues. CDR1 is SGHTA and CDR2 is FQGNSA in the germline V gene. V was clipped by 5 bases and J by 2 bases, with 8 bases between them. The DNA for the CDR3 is TGTGCCAGCAGCACCTGGGCCACAGATACGCAGTATTTT. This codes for CASSTWATDTQYF.